The sequence of this T cell receptor (beta chain) was determined in a study of T cell responses to AZD1222 COVID-19 vaccine. CDR1 is GTSNPN, CDR2 SVGIG, per germline (reference sequence). V lost 7 bases and J lost 0; bases outside the gene matches: 8. The CDR3 is made up of 15 amino acids. General study findings and limits: There were vaccine-associated CD4 TCRs across spike, dominant at 160-218 and 743-854. The reported proportion of spike-specific TCRs targeting unmutated variant regions was nearly half.

Of note for this clone: The antigen is not known.

This table comes from immunoSEQ multiplex PCR, and its TCRdb copy is limited to in-frame clones, with some not included. The repertoire holds about 120,000 clones, with around 90% as singletons. This specimen was peripheral blood, taken on day 0 of AZD1222 vaccination. This sequence was found in an adult in good health. The V gene is TRBV30, the J gene TRBJ1-2, with 10 nucleotides matching TRBD1. The CDR3 region has the DNA TGTGCCTACTCTCGGGACAGGGGAGCTAACTATGGCTACACCTTC. Its translation: CAYSRDRGANYGYTF.